A selection of T cell receptor beta chains follows, all from one sample in a study of cytomegalovirus exposure and HLA in healthy donors. Some clones are missing from TCRdb's copy, which holds only in-frame ones; the method was immunoSEQ multiplex PCR. The data show about 140,000 clones, with around 76% seen just once and about 3.9% held by the top ten. The sequenced sample was PBMCs. Receptors were obtained from a man in his late teens or twenties in good health and CMV-seronegative. The CDR3 runs from the conserved cysteine through the conserved F or W. The D gene is left open where the match is weak. For some rows the clone size is stated as once, few or many, or as a class when expanded; others skip it.

15,TRBV5-1,-,TRBD2,TRBJ2-5,CASSLGLAAQETQYF,TGCGCCAGCAGCTTGGGACTAGCGGCCCAAGAGACCCAGTACTTC
13,TRBV7-9,-,-,TRBJ1-2,CASSLYTGFGYTF,TGTGCCAGCAGCCTCTATACAGGGTTCGGCTACACCTTC
14,TRBV2,-,-,TRBJ1-5,CASRNRQGGQPQHF,TGTGCCAGCAGAAATAGGCAGGGTGGTCAGCCCCAGCATTTT
15,TRBV5-1,-,-,TRBJ2-2,CASSLSGQGTGELFF,TGCGCCAGCAGCTTGTCGGGACAAGGGACCGGGGAGCTGTTTTTT
19,TRBV28,-,TRBD1,TRBJ1-5,CASSFGRRGTAFSNQPQHF,TGTGCCAGCAGTTTCGGGCGAAGAGGGACAGCTTTTAGCAATCAGCCCCAGCATTTT
13,TRBV29-1,-,TRBD1,TRBJ1-4,CSVVQGGDEKLFF,TGCAGCGTTGTACAGGGGGGGGACGAAAAACTGTTTTTT
15,TRBV19,-,TRBD1,TRBJ2-3,CASSVQGAKTDTQYF,TGTGCCAGTAGCGTACAGGGGGCAAAGACAGATACGCAGTATTTT
15,TRBV2,-,TRBD1,TRBJ1-3,CASTAQGARGNTIYF,TGTGCCAGCACCGCCCAGGGGGCGAGAGGAAACACCATATATTTT
14,TRBV19,-,-,TRBJ1-4,CASRTLGGNEKLFF,TGTGCCAGTAGGACGTTGGGAGGAAATGAAAAACTGTTTTTT
12,TRBV5-1,-,-,TRBJ2-1,CASSAGWSEQFF,TGCGCCAGCAGTGCAGGGTGGAGTGAGCAGTTCTTC
13,TRBV29-1,-,-,TRBJ2-3,CSVGGQITDTQYF,TGCAGCGTTGGCGGACAGATCACAGATACGCAGTATTTT
15,TRBV19,-,TRBD1,TRBJ2-2,CASSIGDRNTGELFF,TGTGCCAGTAGTATAGGGGACAGAAACACCGGGGAGCTGTTTTTT
13,TRBV5-5,-,-,TRBJ1-1,CASSFRIDSGAFF,TGTGCCAGCAGCTTTCGGATTGACAGTGGAGCTTTCTTT
12,TRBV29-1,many,TRBD2,TRBJ2-5,CSVDKSGTTQYF,TGCAGCGTTGATAAGAGCGGGACGACCCAGTACTTC
14,TRBV28,-,TRBD2,TRBJ2-7,CASSLAGATYEQYF,TGTGCCAGCAGTTTAGCGGGAGCCACCTACGAGCAGTACTTC
14,TRBV19,-,-,TRBJ2-5,CASGYGGDQETQYF,TGTGCCAGTGGGTACGGCGGGGACCAAGAGACCCAGTACTTC
16,TRBV6-5,-,-,TRBJ1-2,CASSYGNPGTSGGYTF,TGTGCCAGCAGTTACGGGAACCCCGGGACATCTGGTGGCTACACCTTC
16,TRBV5-6,-,-,TRBJ1-3,CASSFPALAAGNTIYF,TGTGCCAGCAGCTTTCCGGCCTTAGCGGCTGGAAACACCATATATTTT
14,TRBV28,few,-,TRBJ1-5,CASSSHSGSQPQHF,TGTGCCAGCAGTTCTCACTCGGGAAGTCAGCCCCAGCATTTT
12,TRBV2,few,-,TRBJ1-1,CASRRGIEEAFF,TGTGCCAGCAGGAGGGGGATAGAGGAAGCTTTCTTT
15,TRBV5-4,few,TRBD1,TRBJ2-2,CASSPGTANTGELFF,TGTGCCAGCAGCCCCGGGACAGCGAACACCGGGGAGCTGTTTTTT
13,TRBV29-1,-,-,TRBJ1-4,CSVGVRNNEKLFF,TGCAGCGTTGGGGTCAGGAATAATGAAAAACTGTTTTTT
16,TRBV28,-,TRBD1,TRBJ1-5,CASSLRTGGGNQPQHF,TGTGCCAGCAGTTTACGGACAGGGGGAGGCAATCAGCCCCAGCATTTT
18,TRBV7-9,-,TRBD1,TRBJ1-4,CASSYPKAGQGANEKLFF,TGTGCCAGCAGCTACCCCAAAGCCGGACAGGGGGCAAATGAAAAACTGTTTTTT
16,TRBV27,-,TRBD2,TRBJ2-1,CASSMGTSGVYNEQFF,TGTGCCAGCAGTATGGGAACTAGCGGGGTCTACAATGAGCAGTTCTTC
16,TRBV6-5,-,-,TRBJ2-3,CASSYAGILSTDTQYF,TGTGCCAGCAGTTACGCGGGGATCCTTAGCACAGATACGCAGTATTTT
14,TRBV7-9,-,-,TRBJ1-4,CASSPGQYDEKLFF,TGTGCCAGCAGCCCAGGACAGTACGATGAAAAACTGTTTTTT
13,TRBV5-6,-,-,TRBJ1-1,CASFEAMNTEAFF,TGTGCCAGTTTCGAGGCGATGAACACTGAAGCTTTCTTT
14,TRBV7-2,few,TRBD1,TRBJ2-5,CASSLGGGGKTQYF,TGTGCCAGCAGCTTAGGAGGGGGCGGAAAGACCCAGTACTTC
15,TRBV7-9,-,TRBD1,TRBJ1-2,CASSLDPGRGPGYTF,TGTGCCAGCAGCTTAGACCCTGGCAGGGGGCCTGGCTACACCTTC
17,TRBV9,-,TRBD1,TRBJ1-1,CASSAPQGAGRNTEAFF,TGTGCCAGCAGCGCCCCACAGGGGGCAGGGAGGAACACTGAAGCTTTCTTT
12,TRBV30,-,-,TRBJ1-6,CAWSANNSPLHF,TGTGCCTGGAGTGCAAATAATTCACCCCTCCACTTT
14,TRBV18,-,-,TRBJ2-7,CASSAVPNSYEQYF,TGTGCCAGCTCAGCCGTACCTAACTCCTACGAGCAGTACTTC
16,TRBV4-1,-,-,TRBJ2-7,CASSQGLRVVGYEQYF,TGCGCCAGCAGCCAAGGGCTCAGGGTCGTAGGATACGAGCAGTACTTC
16,TRBV19,-,TRBD1,TRBJ1-2,CASSIRGQGARYGYTF,TGTGCCAGTAGTATACGTGGACAGGGGGCGCGATATGGCTACACCTTC
16,TRBV9,-,-,TRBJ2-2,CASSPQEAVNTGELFF,TGTGCCAGCAGCCCTCAGGAGGCGGTTAACACCGGGGAGCTGTTTTTT
14,TRBV2,-,-,TRBJ2-2,CASSIGQNTGELFF,TGTGCCAGCAGTATAGGACAGAACACCGGGGAGCTGTTTTTT
15,TRBV19,-,-,TRBJ1-1,CASSIGTQGWAEAFF,TGTGCCAGTAGTATCGGGACACAGGGTTGGGCTGAAGCTTTCTTT
13,TRBV30,-,-,TRBJ1-2,CAWSIVYNYGYTF,TGTGCCTGGAGTATAGTCTATAACTATGGCTACACCTTC
13,TRBV27,-,-,TRBJ2-7,CASSFQNSYEQYF,TGTGCCAGCAGTTTTCAGAACTCCTACGAGCAGTACTTC
14,TRBV29-1,few,-,TRBJ2-2,CSVGRGANTGELFF,TGCAGCGTTGGTAGGGGCGCGAACACCGGGGAGCTGTTTTTT
15,TRBV7-8,-,TRBD1,TRBJ2-7,CASSSGTGLAYEQYF,TGTGCCAGCAGCTCCGGGACAGGTCTAGCCTACGAGCAGTACTTC
17,TRBV18,few,TRBD1,TRBJ1-1,CASSPAKGARGNTEAFF,TGTGCCAGCTCACCAGCGAAGGGGGCGAGAGGGAACACTGAAGCTTTCTTT
17,TRBV5-1,few,TRBD1,TRBJ2-2,CASSLGGTGGFTGELFF,TGCGCCAGCAGCTTGGGAGGTACAGGGGGCTTCACCGGGGAGCTGTTTTTT
15,TRBV4-1,-,-,TRBJ1-1,CASSQQGLEDTEAFF,TGCGCCAGCAGCCAACAGGGCCTTGAGGACACTGAAGCTTTCTTT
14,TRBV28,-,-,TRBJ1-4,CASSLQGRGEKLFF,TGTGCCAGCAGTTTACAGGGTAGGGGTGAAAAACTGTTTTTT
14,TRBV5-1,-,-,TRBJ2-7,CASSLSAGSREPYF,TGCGCCAGCAGCTTATCGGCAGGTAGTCGGGAACCGTACTTC
13,TRBV29-1,once,TRBD1,TRBJ1-2,CSVETQGSRGYTF,TGCAGCGTTGAGACACAGGGGAGTCGTGGCTACACCTTC
13,TRBV11-1,once,-,TRBJ2-7,CASSSRTVYEQYF,TGTGCCAGCAGCTCCCGGACAGTCTACGAGCAGTACTTC
14,TRBV7-6,-,-,TRBJ2-1,CASSLPGGTNEQFF,TGTGCCAGCAGCCTACCCGGGGGTACGAATGAGCAGTTCTTC
15,TRBV7-6,-,TRBD2,TRBJ2-1,CASSFQAGDFNEQFF,TGTGCCAGCAGCTTTCAAGCGGGGGACTTCAATGAGCAGTTCTTC
19,TRBV7-9,-,TRBD1,TRBJ1-4,CASSPSGTGLGSRNEKLFF,TGTGCCAGCTCCCCATCCGGGACAGGTCTGGGTTCCCGAAATGAAAAACTGTTTTTT
16,TRBV7-6,-,TRBD2,TRBJ2-7,CASSLGQAGSAEEQYF,TGTGCCAGCAGCTTAGGGCAAGCGGGATCCGCCGAGGAGCAGTACTTC
15,TRBV6-4,few,TRBD2,TRBJ2-3,CASSDLAGGTDTQYF,TGTGCCAGCAGTGATCTAGCGGGAGGCACAGATACGCAGTATTTT
14,TRBV6-1,-,-,TRBJ2-1,CASSEGTKRNEQFF,TGTGCCAGCAGTGAAGGGACTAAGAGGAATGAGCAGTTCTTC
13,TRBV6-1,many,-,TRBJ1-1,CASWEGRGTEAFF,TGTGCCAGCTGGGAGGGACGAGGGACTGAAGCTTTCTTT
16,TRBV29-1,-,-,TRBJ2-5,CSGSPLGQRGQETQYF,TGCAGCGGATCTCCCCTCGGACAGAGGGGCCAAGAGACCCAGTACTTC
16,TRBV6-6,-,TRBD2,TRBJ2-1,CASSYGTSGSGNEQFF,TGTGCCAGCAGTTATGGGACTAGCGGGAGCGGGAATGAGCAGTTCTTC